Following are 5 T cell receptor beta chains from one sample sequenced in a study of T cell changes during pregnancy in multiple sclerosis. Generated by immunoSEQ multiplex PCR, the TCRdb table keeps only in-frame clones and is missing some. The sample yields tens of thousands of clones, about nine tenths seen once. The input for sequencing was CD4+ T cells from peripheral blood mononuclear cells, taken in the second trimester of pregnancy. The receptors here all came from a female donor with multiple sclerosis, enrolled in a pregnancy study.

The chain links TRBV9 to TRBJ2-3; D remains ambiguous. Germline CDR1 reads SGDLS; CDR2 reads YYNGEE. The CDR3 runs to 15 residues. The V and J ends lost 0 bases and 1 base respectively, with 9 bases between them. CDR3 nucleotide sequence: TGTGCCAGCAGCGTAGATCAGCGAGGCACAGATACGCAGTATTTT. Amino acids: CASSVDQRGTDTQYF.

This chain uses TRBV5-4 with TRBJ2-5, with D perhaps matching TRBD1 (6 bases). Trimming took 1 base from V and 3 from J, leaving 10 bases between them. Germline V gene lookup returns CDR1 SGHNT and CDR2 YYREEE (reference sequence). The CDR3 extends over 14 amino acids. DNA for the CDR3: TGTGCCAGCAGCTTGAGGACAGACAAAGAGACCCAGTACTTC. Amino acids: CASSLRTDKETQYF.

The chain carries TRBV25-1 and TRBJ2-6, with D possibly being TRBD1 (5 bases). Germline CDR1 MGHDK, CDR2 SYGVNS. The CDR3 is 17 residues long. Trimming left V 1 base short and J 0 bases short, with 10 bases between. The CDR3 loop reads CASSEWGINSGANVLTF. Here the CDR3 DNA reads TGTGCCAGCAGTGAATGGGGCATTAACTCTGGGGCCAACGTCCTGACTTTC.

This rearrangement joins TRBV5-1 to TRBJ1-1; possible D gene TRBD1, 6 bases. Germline V gene data show CDR1 as SGHRS and CDR2 as YFSETQ. The CDR3 contains 16 residues. With 6 bases removed from V and 3 bases from J, the gap between germline ends came to 21 bases. CDR3 nucleotides: TGCGCCAGCACCTCAGGGGTAATGGTGTGGGACACTGAAGCTTTCTTT. Protein: CASTSGVMVWDTEAFF.

V usage is TRBV4-1 and J usage is TRBJ1-5; possibly TRBD1 for D (6 bases). V was trimmed by 1 base and J by 3 bases, leaving 10 bases between them. Germline CDR1 MGHRA, CDR2 YSYEKL. The CDR3 length is 15 residues. CDR3 coding DNA: TGCGCCAGCAGCCAAGGTGGACAGTACAATCAGCCCCAGCATTTT. Translated, it gives CASSQGGQYNQPQHF.